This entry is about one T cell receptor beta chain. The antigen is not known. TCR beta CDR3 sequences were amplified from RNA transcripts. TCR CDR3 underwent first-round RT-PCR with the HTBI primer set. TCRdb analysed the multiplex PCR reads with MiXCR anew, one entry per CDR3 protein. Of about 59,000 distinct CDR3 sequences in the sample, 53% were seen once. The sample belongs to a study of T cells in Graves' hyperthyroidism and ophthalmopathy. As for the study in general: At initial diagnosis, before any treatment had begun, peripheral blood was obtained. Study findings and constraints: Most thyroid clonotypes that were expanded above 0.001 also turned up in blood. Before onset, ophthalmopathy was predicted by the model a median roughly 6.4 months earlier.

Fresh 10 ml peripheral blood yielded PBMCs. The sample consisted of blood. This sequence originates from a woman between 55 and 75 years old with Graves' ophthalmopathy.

The CDR3 DNA reads as TGTGCCAGTAGCCCACAGGGTGGCTACACCTTC. This translates into CASSPQGGYTF. V gene TRBV19 combines with J gene TRBJ1-2; TRBD1 might be the D (6 bases). This CDR3 has 11 amino acids. Trimming stripped 6 bases from V and 7 bases from J, with 9 bases between. The germline V gene encodes CDR1 LNHDA and CDR2 SQIVND (reference sequence).